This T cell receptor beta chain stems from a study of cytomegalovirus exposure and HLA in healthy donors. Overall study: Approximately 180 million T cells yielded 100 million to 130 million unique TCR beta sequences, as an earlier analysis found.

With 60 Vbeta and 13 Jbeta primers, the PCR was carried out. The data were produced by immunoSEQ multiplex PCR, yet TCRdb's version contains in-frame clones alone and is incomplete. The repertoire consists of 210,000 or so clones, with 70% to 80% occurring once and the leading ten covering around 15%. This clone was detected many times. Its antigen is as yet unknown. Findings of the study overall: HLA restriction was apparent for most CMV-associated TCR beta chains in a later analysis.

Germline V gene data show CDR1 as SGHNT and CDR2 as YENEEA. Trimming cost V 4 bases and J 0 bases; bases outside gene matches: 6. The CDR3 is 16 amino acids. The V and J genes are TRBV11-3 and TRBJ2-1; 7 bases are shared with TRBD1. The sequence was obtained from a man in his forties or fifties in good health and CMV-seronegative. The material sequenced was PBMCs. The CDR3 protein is CASSSRDRGSYNEQFF. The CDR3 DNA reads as TGTGCCAGCAGCTCAAGGGACAGAGGCTCCTACAATGAGCAGTTCTTC.